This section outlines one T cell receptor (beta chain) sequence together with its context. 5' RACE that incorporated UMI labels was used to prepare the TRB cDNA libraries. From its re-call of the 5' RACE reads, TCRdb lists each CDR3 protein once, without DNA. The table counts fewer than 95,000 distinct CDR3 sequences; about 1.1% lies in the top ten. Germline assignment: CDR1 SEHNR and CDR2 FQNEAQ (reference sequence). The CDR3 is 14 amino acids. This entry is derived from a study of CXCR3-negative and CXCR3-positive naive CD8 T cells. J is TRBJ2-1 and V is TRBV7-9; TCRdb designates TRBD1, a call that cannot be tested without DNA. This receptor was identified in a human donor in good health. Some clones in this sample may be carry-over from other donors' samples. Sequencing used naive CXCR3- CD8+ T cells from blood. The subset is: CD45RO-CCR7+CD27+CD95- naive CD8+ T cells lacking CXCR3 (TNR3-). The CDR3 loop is CASSLTGDGDEQFF. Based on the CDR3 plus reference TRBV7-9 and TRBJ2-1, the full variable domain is DTGVSQNPRHKITKRGQNVTFRCDPISEHNRLYWYRQTLGQGPEFLTYFQNEAQLEKSRLLSDRFSAERPKGSFSTLEIQRTEQGDSAMYLCASSLTGDGDEQFFGPGTRLTVL.